Below are 23 T cell receptor beta chains sequenced from a single sample in a study of CD8+CD57+ T cells in acquired aplastic anemia. Genomic DNA served as template for TCR beta VDJ and CDR3 profiling. TCRdb re-analysed the reads in MiXCR, keeping a single row per CDR3 protein. This table holds around 200,000 distinct CDR3 sequences, 61% found once. The specimen sequenced was sorted CD4+, CD8+, or CD8+CD57+ T cells (not recorded which) from PBMCs. These receptors were taken from a human donor in good health.

CDR3 protein: CASSQDWPGAYNEQFF. CDR3 nucleotide sequence: TGCGCCAGCAGCCAAGATTGGCCGGGGGCATACAATGAGCAGTTCTTC. V usage is TRBV4-3 and J usage is TRBJ2-1; D could derive from TRBD1 or TRBD2 (6 bases each). V lost 0 bases to trimming and J lost 4 bases, with 13 bases between them. This CDR3 contains 16 residues. CDR1 is LGHNA, CDR2 YSLEER, per germline.

This clonotype has only a few counts. The rearrangement links TRBV2 to TRBJ1-5; D perhaps matches TRBD1 (5 bases). Germline CDR1 SNHLY, CDR2 FYNNEI. Trimming removed 7 bases at V and 2 bases at J, with 9 bases between. CDR3 length: 13 amino acids. The CDR3 coding sequence is TGTGCCAGCATGCTGACAGGCAATCAGCCCCAGCATTTT. This encodes CASMLTGNQPQHF.

The chain couples TRBV29-1 to TRBJ2-5; no clear D. V was shortened by 3 bases and J by 2 bases, with 19 bases between the two germline ends. CDR3 size: 16 residues. Germline CDR1 reads SQVTM; CDR2 reads ANQGSEA. In DNA, the CDR3 is TGCAGCGTTGATGGCAGGTTAGCAAATGGACAAGAGACCCAGTACTTC. Translation gives CSVDGRLANGQETQYF.

This clonotype was seen many times. The chain has TRBV20-1 and TRBJ1-1; TRBD1 matches 7 bases. Germline V CDR1 and CDR2: DFQATT, SNEGSKA (reference sequence). CDR3 length: 16 amino acids. With 2 bases clipped from V and 4 bases from J, the junction kept 13 bases outside the gene matches. CDR3 sequence reads: CSARPRTGRSSTEAFF. DNA of the CDR3: TGCAGTGCTAGACCTAGGACAGGCCGGTCAAGCACTGAAGCTTTCTTT.

V usage is TRBV5-1 and J usage is TRBJ1-2; D gene ambiguous. In germline, CDR1 is SGHRS, CDR2 YFSETQ. Trimming removed 2 bases from V and 5 bases from J, with 13 bases in between. CDR3 length: 14 residues. The CDR3 spells CASSFGVRGYGYTF. In DNA form, the CDR3 reads TGCGCCAGCAGCTTCGGGGTACGGGGATATGGCTACACCTTC.

The V and J genes are TRBV11-2 and TRBJ2-1; D perhaps matches TRBD2 (6 bases). V lost 3 bases and J 2 bases, leaving 11 bases between the germline ends. Per germline, CDR1 SGHAT and CDR2 FQNNGV. The CDR3 has 15 amino acids. CDR3 in amino acids: CASSFTGTPYNEQFF. The DNA for the CDR3 is TGTGCCAGCAGCTTCACCGGGACTCCCTACAATGAGCAGTTCTTC.

This clonotype occurred once. This sequence may be a read error, since a much larger clone differs from it by one base. The V gene is TRBV6-5, the J gene TRBJ1-1; the D gene is possibly TRBD1 (6 bases). V was clipped by 3 bases and J by 5 bases, with 16 bases between them. This CDR3 spans 15 amino acids. The germline gives CDR1 MNHEY, CDR2 SVGAGI. The DNA for the CDR3 is TGTGCCAGCAGTTATGGACGGGGGGCGCTTACTGAAGCTTTCTTT. It codes for CASSYGRGALTEAFF.

The chain joins TRBV25-1 to TRBJ1-2; 11 bases match TRBD1. Germline trimming cut 2 bases from V and 4 bases from J; bases unmatched to any gene: 9. This CDR3 has 17 amino acids. CDR1 and CDR2 (germline): MGHDK, SYGVNS. CDR3 DNA sequence: TGTGCCAGCAGTGAAGGAGGGACAGGGGGGGCTCTCTATGGCTACACCTTC. Translated: CASSEGGTGGALYGYTF.

Of note for this clonotype: The junction does not match germline at one end; this may be a read error. The chain is built from TRBV29-1 and TRBJ2-7; 7 bases are shared with TRBD2. The CDR3 loop spans 13 amino acids. Germline assignment: CDR1 SQVTM and CDR2 ANQGSEA. The CDR3 DNA is TGCGGCGTTGGTGGGGGAGGGTTCGGCGAGCAGTACTTC. This sequence encodes CGVGGGGFGEQYF.

This sequence joins TRBV11-1 and TRBJ1-1; no reliable D call. V lost 2 bases and J lost 0, with 4 bases in between. Germline V gene data show CDR1 as SGHAT and CDR2 as FQDESV (reference sequence). The CDR3 has 13 residues. Written as DNA, the CDR3 is TGTGCCAGCAGCTTAAAAGTGAACACTGAAGCTTTCTTT. Translated: CASSLKVNTEAFF.

The chain has TRBV10-3 and TRBJ2-1; 8 bases fit TRBD2. CDR3 length: 15 residues. Germline CDR1 reads ENHRY; CDR2 reads SYGVKD. The V and J ends lost 8 bases and 2 bases, in that order; junction bases with no gene match: 8. The DNA of the CDR3 is TGTGCCATCGGGACTGAAGCGGGAGCCTACAATGAGCAGTTCTTC. This sequence encodes CAIGTEAGAYNEQFF.

The rearrangement uses TRBV7-3 and TRBJ2-7; possibly TRBD1 for D (7 bases). Germline V gene lookup returns CDR1 SGHTA and CDR2 FQGTGA. Trimming stripped 3 bases from V and 7 bases from J, with 13 bases between. There are 13 residues in the CDR3. CDR3: CASSLGRGREQYF. CDR3 sequence (DNA): TGTGCCAGCAGCTTGGGCAGGGGGAGGGAGCAGTACTTC.

The rearrangement links TRBV7-8 to TRBJ1-2, with D perhaps matching TRBD1 (6 bases). Germline loops: CDR1 SGHVS, CDR2 FQNEAQ. Trimming shortened V by 8 bases and J by 8 bases, and 21 bases separated the two germline ends. The CDR3 totals 14 residues. CDR3 protein: CASSRGGTGIGYTF. CDR3 nucleotides: TGTGCCAGCTCCAGAGGGGGAACGGGGATCGGCTACACCTTC.

Details on this clonotype: No conserved phenylalanine or tryptophan ends this CDR3, so it is likely a read error. The genes are TRBV10-3 and TRBJ1-2, with 9 bases aligning to TRBD1. V trimming: 3 bases; J trimming: 8 bases; junction bases outside the gene matches: 7. There are 14 residues in the CDR3. Germline V gives CDR1 ENHRY, CDR2 SYGVKD. The CDR3 region is CAISETGTGSGYTL. CDR3 bases: TGTGCCATCAGTGAAACCGGGACAGGGTCCGGCTACACCCTC.

The chain is built from TRBV15 and TRBJ2-7; tentatively, D is TRBD1 or TRBD2 (5 bases each). The ends were cut back, 3 bases at V and 6 bases at J, with 21 bases in the middle. Germline lookup yields CDR1 LNHNV and CDR2 YYDKDF (reference sequence). The CDR3 loop spans 16 amino acids. CDR3 protein: CATSRGPGPGESEQYF. CDR3 DNA sequence: TGTGCCACCAGCAGGGGACCGGGCCCCGGAGAATCCGAGCAGTACTTC.

This chain joins TRBV20-1 and TRBJ1-2, with D maybe TRBD1 (5 bases). The germline V gene encodes CDR1 DFQATT and CDR2 SNEGSKA (reference sequence). This CDR3 is 13 amino acids long. Deletions cut 2 bases from V and 2 bases from J, with 9 bases between. The DNA for the CDR3 is TGCAGTGCTAGACCCAGGGCCAACTATGGCTACACCTTC. It is translated as CSARPRANYGYTF.

In regard to this clonotype: The junction shows a germline mismatch at one end, possibly a read error. The chain joins TRBV7-3 to TRBJ2-5; TRBD1 is a possible D gene (6 bases). Germline lookup yields CDR1 SGHTA and CDR2 FQGTGA. The CDR3 has 14 amino acids. The CDR3 sequence: CASSQRGNGETQYF. In nucleotides, the CDR3 is TGCGCCAGCAGCCAAAGGGGGAACGGAGAGACCCAGTACTTC.

This clonotype was counted ten times or more. V usage is TRBV2 and J usage is TRBJ2-2; D perhaps matches TRBD1 (6 bases). Trimming shortened V by 9 bases and J by 4 bases, and 18 bases separated the two germline ends. Germline CDR1 SNHLY, CDR2 FYNNEI. CDR3 length: 15 residues. Here the CDR3 reads CARKTSGVGTGELFF. The CDR3 DNA sequence: TGTGCCAGGAAGACTTCAGGGGTAGGCACCGGGGAGCTGTTTTTT.

This clonotype was picked up many times. The CDR3 reads CASSVAPGYEQYF. For the CDR3, the DNA is TGTGCCAGCAGCGTAGCTCCCGGCTACGAGCAGTACTTC. This rearrangement joins TRBV9 to TRBJ2-7; no clear D. The germline V gene has CDR1 SGDLS and CDR2 YYNGEE. V lost 0 bases and J 3 bases, leaving 7 bases between the germline ends. There are 13 residues in the CDR3.

This chain's CDR3 is CASSGTSGKDEQYF. CDR3 DNA sequence: TGTGCCAGCAGCGGGACTAGCGGGAAGGACGAGCAGTACTTC. The chain has TRBV2 and TRBJ2-7; 13 nucleotides agree with TRBD2. Losses at the gene ends were 6 bases for V and 5 bases for J; bases not matched to a gene: 4. Germline loops: CDR1 SNHLY, CDR2 FYNNEI. This CDR3 contains 14 residues. The full variable domain, with the rest looked up from reference TRBV2 and TRBJ2-7, is EPEVTQTPSHQVTQMGQEVILRCVPISNHLYFYWYRQILGQKVEFLVSFYNNEISEKSEIFDDQFSVERPDGSNFTLKIRSTKLEDSAMYFCASSGTSGKDEQYFGPGTRLTVT.

This chain uses TRBV7-9 with TRBJ2-3, with D unclear. CDR3 length: 14 amino acids. Trimming pared 6 bases from V and 4 bases from J, leaving 14 bases between. Germline loops: CDR1 SEHNR, CDR2 FQNEAQ (reference sequence). CDR3 DNA sequence: TGTGCCAGCAGTACGGACCACAACGCAGATACGCAGTATTTT. Protein product: CASSTDHNADTQYF.

J is TRBJ2-2 and V is TRBV7-9; 16 positions match TRBD2. The length of the CDR3 is 17 residues. V shed 7 bases and J 3 bases; nucleotides not matched to a gene: 5. Germline lookup yields CDR1 SEHNR and CDR2 FQNEAQ (reference sequence). The CDR3 region has the DNA TGTGCCAGCACTTCGGGACTAGCGGGAGGGCACACCGGGGAGCTGTTTTTT. Its protein product is CASTSGLAGGHTGELFF. Filled out from reference TRBV7-9 and TRBJ2-2, the complete variable domain reads DTGVSQNPRHKITKRGQNVTFRCDPISEHNRLYWYRQTLGQGPEFLTYFQNEAQLEKSRLLSDRFSAERPKGSFSTLEIQRTEQGDSAMYLCASTSGLAGGHTGELFFGEGSRLTVL.

The V call is TRBV2, the J call TRBJ1-2; maybe TRBD1 (5 bases). Germline V gene sequence: CDR1 SNHLY, CDR2 FYNNEI. The V end was cut by 3 bases, the J end by 4 bases, with 9 bases between. This CDR3 has 13 residues. The CDR3 spells CASSELGTYGYTF. The CDR3 DNA follows: TGTGCCAGCAGTGAGTTGGGGACCTATGGCTACACCTTC.